The clone carrying this T cell receptor beta chain was observed many times. As yet, its antigen is unknown. The authors built TCR beta libraries using iRepertoire HTBI primers and Arm-PCR of CDR3 regions. From the multiplex PCR reads, TCRdb called clonotypes with MiXCR, one entry per CDR3 protein. The table lists roughly 420,000 distinct CDR3 sequences, 14% of them singletons. Time point noted: newly diagnosed GD, antithyroid drugs for less than 3 months. The TCR library was prepared using RNA isolated from PBMCs. An endocrinology department in Xi'an, China, recruited the patients. Collection of peripheral blood (approximately 9 milliliters) was done using EDTA tubes. This sample is part of a study of regulatory T cells in long-lasting Graves disease. This CDR3 region has 15 residues. Trimming took 0 bases from V and 6 from J; bases not matched to a gene: 5. Germline V CDR1 and CDR2: KGHSH, LQKENI. General study points: Preferential use of TRBV28, TRBJ1-2 and TRBJ2-5 was seen in persistent disease.

This sample was shared with a second study, whose subject was T cells in Graves' hyperthyroidism and ophthalmopathy. That source reports: First-round RT-PCR targeting the TCR CDR3 was performed with the HTBI primer set.

The sequenced sample was peripheral blood mononuclear cells (PBMCs), obtained at new diagnosis, from a patient treated with antithyroid drugs. The clonotype originates from a woman between 50 and 59 years old with Graves disease. The chain carries TRBV18 and TRBJ2-7, with 10 bases fitting TRBD2. The CDR3 sequence is CASSPPSSGRGEQYF. DNA of the CDR3: TGTGCCAGCTCACCACCGTCTAGCGGGAGAGGCGAGCAGTACTTC.